This T cell receptor beta chain was captured in a study of T cell repertoires in cytomegalovirus infection. The overall study: Public TCR beta signatures marked donors with CMV infection and the matching HLA. Study observations and caveats: Of the TCR beta families, the public ones yielded a cumulative frequency that identified carriers of CMV plus the relevant HLA. Dominating the ex vivo response were HLA-C-restricted CMV-specific TCR beta clonotypes.

This clonotype was recorded many times. Its specificity is not known. The length of the CDR3 is 15 residues. CDR1 is SEHNR, CDR2 FQNEAQ, per germline (reference sequence). V lost 1 base and J lost 1, with 10 bases in between. Using its own MiXCR run on the reads, TCRdb lists one record per CDR3 protein. The data contain about 600,000 distinct CDR3 sequences, 20% to 30% of them singletons. The sample consisted of CD8+ T cells from PBMCs. This clonotype was obtained from a human donor in good health (CMV status not recorded). Some clones in this sample may be carry-over from other donors' samples. The rearrangement links TRBV7-9 to TRBJ2-5; D is perhaps TRBD1 (6 bases). This CDR3 reads CASSLEQGFQETQYF. CDR3 in DNA: TGTGCCAGCAGCTTAGAACAGGGCTTCCAAGAGACCCAGTACTTC. The whole variable domain, filled in from reference TRBV7-9 and TRBJ2-5, reads DTGVSQNPRHKITKRGQNVTFRCDPISEHNRLYWYRQTLGQGPEFLTYFQNEAQLEKSRLLSDRFSAERPKGSFSTLEIQRTEQGDSAMYLCASSLEQGFQETQYFGPGTRLLVL.